The rows below give T cell receptor beta chains drawn from one sample of a study of vaccination effects on CD4 cells after COVID-19. The table came from immunoSEQ multiplex PCR; TCRdb's copy has only in-frame clones and leaves some out. The sample consists of around 60,000 clones, around 80% of them appearing once. These TCRs' antigens remain unknown. Here the sequenced sample was CD4+ T cells from PBMCs cultured without peptide, taken before COVID-19 vaccination. All receptors derive from a human donor who received a COVID-19 vaccine. CDR3s include the opening cysteine and the closing phenylalanine or tryptophan. The D gene is left open where the match is weak. Size values are once, few and many counts, or a class for expanded clones, and some rows have none.

v_call	clone_size	d_call	j_call	cdr3_aa	cdr3_nt
TRBV30	-	TRBD1	TRBJ1-4	CAWSVGQGGINEKLFF	TGTGCCTGGAGTGTAGGCCAGGGGGGAATTAATGAAAAACTGTTTTTT
TRBV7-3	-	-	TRBJ2-5	CASSRSPGVQETQYF	TGTGCCAGCAGCAGAAGCCCGGGGGTCCAAGAGACCCAGTACTTC
TRBV3-1/TRBV3-2	-	-	TRBJ1-2	CASSQDVGGGVGYTF	TGTGCCAGCAGCCAAGATGTCGGGGGCGGGGTTGGCTACACCTTC
TRBV29-1	-	-	TRBJ2-2	CSVEDRGATNTGELFF	TGCAGCGTTGAAGATCGAGGCGCGACGAACACCGGGGAGCTGTTTTTT
TRBV5-6	once	-	TRBJ1-2	CASSVGGGYGYTF	TGTGCCAGCAGCGTGGGGGGGGGCTATGGCTACACCTTC
TRBV10-3	-	-	TRBJ2-5	CAISLPDFQETQYF	TGTGCCATCAGTCTACCGGACTTCCAAGAGACCCAGTACTTC
TRBV10-3	-	-	TRBJ1-1	CAITSAGNTEAFF	TGTGCCATCACATCGGCGGGGAACACTGAAGCTTTCTTT
TRBV5-1	-	TRBD1	TRBJ1-3	CASSSRGPGNTIYF	TGCGCCAGCAGCTCCAGGGGGCCTGGAAACACCATATATTTT
TRBV24-1	-	TRBD1	TRBJ1-4	CATSPGQGPALGKLFF	TGTGCCACCTCCCCGGGACAGGGGCCCGCGCTCGGAAAACTGTTTTTT
TRBV6-5	-	TRBD2	TRBJ2-5	CASRIAGGRETQYF	TGTGCCAGCAGGATAGCGGGGGGGCGCGAGACCCAGTACTTC
TRBV10-1	-	TRBD1	TRBJ2-2	CASSPNQGAQTGELFF	TGCGCCAGCAGTCCGAATCAGGGGGCGCAGACCGGGGAGCTGTTTTTT
TRBV27	once	-	TRBJ2-2	CASKRTVNTGELFF	TGTGCCAGCAAGAGGACCGTGAACACCGGGGAGCTGTTTTTT
TRBV30	few	-	TRBJ1-5	CACSWSSNQPQHF	TGTGCCTGCTCGTGGAGTAGCAATCAGCCCCAGCATTTT
TRBV24-1	-	-	TRBJ2-1	CATSDQNSKGAYNEQFF	TGTGCCACCAGTGATCAAAACAGCAAGGGGGCCTACAATGAGCAGTTCTTC
TRBV10-1	once	TRBD2	TRBJ2-5	CASSDQGTSQETQYF	TGCGCCAGCAGTGATCAGGGGACTAGCCAAGAGACCCAGTACTTC
TRBV6-5	-	-	TRBJ1-1	CASARDRREAFF	TGTGCCAGCGCACGGGACCGCCGTGAAGCTTTCTTT